This TCR beta chain originates from a study of prognosis after radiotherapy for stage I lung cancer (dated by TCRdb to about 2021). Background on the whole study: Between early 2018 and early 2019, over 15 patients with stage I NSCLC were enrolled in Nanjing, China. Oligometastatic NSCLC after surgical resection of the primary tumor was present in roughly five patients, while newly diagnosed primary stage I lung tumors were present in fourteen. All patients were regarded as medically inoperable, because of comorbidities in more than 10 patients and refusal of surgery in roughly 7 patients. The cohort comprised roughly 13 men and a handful of women with a median age of almost 75 years, ranging from about 53 to 85 years. Squamous cell carcinoma histology was identified in 7 or 8 patients, and adenocarcinoma histology was identified in twelve patients. Using image-guided IMRT or VMAT, SBRT was delivered in 3 to 5 fractions at a biologically effective dose of at least 100 Gy. No patient received concurrent therapy alongside SBRT. Distant metastases were developed by four of the 19 patients after SBRT, at a median of roughly 7 months, whereas no significant progression was observed in the other 15 patients. This study profiled peripheral blood TCR beta repertoires from stage I NSCLC patients before and after stereotactic body radiotherapy and linked the repertoires to distant failure. The study took one blood sample before SBRT and one after SBRT from each of approximately 19 patients and sequenced all 40 or so samples.

V is clipped by 11 bases and J by 4 bases, and the sequence between their germline boundaries is 15 bases long. Looking up the germline V gene (reference sequence) yields CDR1 SEHNR and CDR2 FQNEAQ. The CDR3 has 14 amino acids, counting the end cysteine and phenylalanine. The read is trimmed to its CDR3 DNA, 42 bases read in frame from base 1. Results and caveats for the whole study, not just this receptor: The small cohort and short follow-up limited the study, so independent validation of the findings is needed. All reported P values were unadjusted for multiple comparisons. Post-SBRT Shannon entropy and its change from baseline were lower in patients who developed distant metastases; baseline Shannon entropy was not associated with metastases. Differences by metastasis status were reportedly seen in TRBV and TRBJ usage frequencies, involving two V genes at baseline and, after SBRT, roughly ten V genes and two J genes. Unique TCR clone counts fell after SBRT (median about 9,300 before versus roughly 7,200 after; Wilcoxon paired P=0.011). Whether the expanded TCR clones were tumor-specific was not determined.

Many counts were recorded for this clonotype. Its antigen target is currently unknown. Base-call qualities are not available, and no considerably larger clone is one nucleotide away. No patient had a history of other malignancies or prior chemotherapy or radiotherapy, and all had node-negative disease on CT and PET/CT. About 6.3 milliliters of peripheral venous blood were drawn into EDTA tubes at each of two time points. Ficoll-Paque Plus density-gradient centrifugation was used to isolate PBMCs. Right after collection, samples were placed at -80 degrees C and kept there until analysis. The TCR beta CDR3 region was amplified from genomic DNA by two rounds of multiplex PCR. The first PCR round used primers specific to each TRBV and TRBJ gene, with sequences filed in Chinese patent CN105087789A. Universal primers were used in the second PCR round. The Roche High Pure PCR Template Preparation Kit was used to extract genomic DNA from the frozen PBMCs. An Illumina HiSeq 3000 was used to sequence the libraries paired-end with 151 bp reads. The published analysis was carried out like this. Raw reads lacking the multiplex PCR primer sequences were removed with CutAdapt. Using PEAR, the high-quality paired reads were merged into contigs. TRB V, D and J gene segments were assigned to each contig with MiXCR by alignment to reference sequences. CDR3 sequences were clustered by base quality and sequence similarity to remove sequencing errors. Shannon entropy normalized by the natural log of productive TCR sequence number was used as the measure of diversity. One minus Shannon entropy divided by the natural log of the number of unique clonotypes was used as the definition of clonality. The Youden index of ROC curves was used to select progression-free survival cut-offs for repertoire metrics, and analyses were performed in R 3.5.3. TCRdb's own reprocessing of the public reads used fastp at Q25 and MiXCR and kept productive beta chains. Each CDR3 protein appears once, grouped with its most common genes and DNA. TCRdb's processing, not the study's, gives the V and J calls here. Counted in this sample were around 18,000 distinct CDR3 sequences; 29% of them appeared once. The ten largest clones add up to roughly 31% of the sample.

Recombination connected TRBV7-9 to TRBJ1-6, with the D gene call left open. The sequenced sample was PBMCs, obtained before or after stereotactic body radiation therapy (not recorded which). The clonotype was recovered from a donor over 45 with non-small cell lung cancer. The CDR3 sequence is CAVPDARYNSPLHF. The DNA sequence is as follows: TGTGCCGTCCCGGACGCCAGATATAATTCACCCCTCCACTTT.